This entry lists 19 T cell receptor beta chains sequenced from one sample in a study of cytotoxic CD8 clonotypes in ibrutinib-treated CLL. The data were produced by immunoSEQ multiplex PCR, yet TCRdb's version contains in-frame clones alone and is incomplete. The sample has approximately 15,000 clones, approximately 58% seen once. The specimen was PBMCs, collected before ibrutinib treatment. The source of these receptors is a human donor with chronic lymphocytic leukemia.

This clone was recorded a few times. The chain links TRBV4-2 to TRBJ1-5; D remains unclear. CDR1 is LGHNA, CDR2 YNFKEQ, per germline. The CDR3 covers 15 residues. Between the trimmed V and J ends, which lost 1 base and 5 bases, there was a span of 12 bases. The CDR3 coding sequence is TGTGCCAGCAGCCAAGGGGAGGGAGGTTATCAGCCCCAGCATTTT. Translated: CASSQGEGGYQPQHF.

Only a few counts were recorded for this clone. V gene TRBV19 combines with J gene TRBJ1-5; D gene unclear. CDR1 and CDR2 (germline): LNHDA, SQIVND (reference sequence). The ends were cut back, 3 bases at V and 4 bases at J, with 19 bases in the middle. The CDR3 loop spans 17 amino acids. This CDR3 reads CASSITRPPMGNQPQHF. In DNA form, the CDR3 reads TGTGCCAGTAGTATTACACGGCCTCCCATGGGAAATCAGCCCCAGCATTTT.

This rearrangement joins TRBV5-1 to TRBJ2-1, with TRBD2 matching over 8 bases. This CDR3 spans 15 amino acids. Germline values: CDR1 SGHRS, CDR2 YFSETQ. The V segment lost 3 bases and the J segment 2 bases; nucleotides outside the gene matches: 4. CDR3 in amino acids: CASSSVAGPYNEQFF. CDR3 sequence (DNA): TGCGCCAGCAGCTCGGTAGCGGGGCCCTACAATGAGCAGTTCTTC.

The rearrangement joins TRBV2 to TRBJ2-5; 12 bases line up with TRBD2. This CDR3 has 17 amino acids. Germline lookup yields CDR1 SNHLY and CDR2 FYNNEI. Losses at the gene ends were 4 bases for V and 5 bases for J; bases not matched to a gene: 11. CDR3 amino acids: CASSVPTSGGRWETQYF. The CDR3 DNA is TGTGCCAGCAGTGTTCCCACTAGCGGGGGGCGATGGGAGACCCAGTACTTC.

This clone was recorded a few times. The chain joins TRBV11-2 to TRBJ2-5, with D perhaps given as TRBD1 or TRBD2 (5 bases each). The CDR3 covers 13 residues. CDR1 SGHAT and CDR2 FQNNGV come from the germline V gene. The V and J ends lost 5 bases and 5 bases respectively, with 12 bases between them. The CDR3 is CASSRGVGETQYF. The CDR3 coding sequence is TGTGCCAGCAGCCGAGGGGTGGGGGAGACCCAGTACTTC.

V gene TRBV5-1 combines with J gene TRBJ2-5, with 7 positions matching TRBD1. The length of the CDR3 is 15 residues. The trim removed 0 bases at V and 1 base at J, leaving 3 bases unmatched. Germline V gives CDR1 SGHRS, CDR2 YFSETQ. The CDR3 DNA follows: TGCGCCAGCAGCTTGGCCGGGACAGTCCAAGAGACCCAGTACTTC. As protein: CASSLAGTVQETQYF.

This clone occurred a few times. The chain links TRBV18 to TRBJ2-7; D possibly corresponds to TRBD2 (5 bases). The CDR3 runs to 14 residues. Trimming removed 2 bases from V and 6 bases from J, with 14 bases in between. From germline, CDR1 is KGHSH and CDR2 LQKENI. The DNA for the CDR3 is TGTGCCAGCTCACCAAGGACTCTCGCCGGCGAGCAGTACTTC. Protein product: CASSPRTLAGEQYF. The full variable domain, in which reference TRBV18 and TRBJ2-7 provide the parts outside the CDR3, is NAGVMQNPRHLVRRRGQEARLRCSPMKGHSHVYWYRQLPEEGLKFMVYLQKENIIDESGMPKERFSAEFPKEGPSILRIQQVVRGDSAAYFCASSPRTLAGEQYFGPGTRLTVT.

In this sample, this clone turned up a few times. The chain couples TRBV28 to TRBJ1-5, with 8 bases identical to TRBD1. J was trimmed by 2 bases and V by 6 bases; bases with no gene match: 6. Germline CDR1 MDHEN, CDR2 SYDVKM. This CDR3 spans 15 amino acids. The CDR3 DNA reads TGTGCCAGCAGGCCCCCAGGGGGCGGCAATCAGCCCCAGCATTTT. Protein: CASRPPGGGNQPQHF.

V gene TRBV30 combines with J gene TRBJ1-4; no firm D call. The V gene lost 0 bases and the J gene lost 3 bases, with 11 bases spanning the gap. The CDR3 is 15 residues long. CDR1 GTSNPN and CDR2 SVGIG come from the germline V gene (reference sequence). CDR3 region: CAWSVRLAANEKLFF. The CDR3 DNA reads TGTGCCTGGAGTGTAAGACTGGCGGCTAATGAAAAACTGTTTTTT.

This chain connects TRBV19 to TRBJ1-1; D possibly corresponds to TRBD1 (5 bases). The germline V and J ends were trimmed by 4 bases and 1 base, with 10 bases remaining between them. The CDR3 loop spans 14 amino acids. CDR1 is LNHDA, CDR2 SQIVND, per germline (reference sequence). Here the CDR3 reads CASSTGTGNTEAFF. CDR3 DNA: TGTGCCAGTAGTACGGGCACAGGGAACACTGAAGCTTTCTTT.

The rearrangement links TRBV28 to TRBJ1-2; TRBD1 aligns across 7 bases. The CDR3 totals 13 residues. CDR1 is MDHEN and CDR2 is SYDVKM in the germline V gene. V was pared by 3 bases and J by 4 bases, with 2 bases of the junction left unmatched. CDR3 region: CASSFDRVYGYTF. The CDR3 DNA reads as TGTGCCAGCAGTTTTGACAGGGTCTATGGCTACACCTTC.

This chain connects TRBV18 to TRBJ1-4; weak D call: TRBD1 (5 bases). Germline CDR1 and CDR2: KGHSH and LQKENI. V lost 6 bases to trimming and J lost 2 bases, with 10 bases between them. The CDR3 spans 14 residues. As DNA, the CDR3 is TGTGCCAGCTCTCTTCGACAGACTAATGAAAAACTGTTTTTT. This encodes CASSLRQTNEKLFF.

This chain connects TRBV7-6 to TRBJ2-1, with 7 bases identical to TRBD2. The junction had 16 bases not matched to a gene; V was cut back by 2 bases and J by 9 bases. The CDR3 covers 17 residues. Per germline, CDR1 SGHVS and CDR2 FNYEAQ. CDR3 sequence: CASSLNPSGLGRFEQFF. In DNA, the CDR3 is TGTGCCAGCAGCTTAAACCCCTCTGGACTAGGTCGGTTTGAGCAGTTCTTC.

V usage is TRBV6-5 and J usage is TRBJ1-1; D possibly corresponds to TRBD1 (5 bases). Deletions cut 5 bases from V and 1 base from J, with 14 bases between. Germline lookup yields CDR1 MNHEY and CDR2 SVGAGI. This CDR3 has 15 residues. As DNA, the CDR3 is TGTGCCAGCAGTAGGTCAGGCGGGGGGAACACTGAAGCTTTCTTT. Translated: CASSRSGGGNTEAFF.

This chain links TRBV25-1 with TRBJ1-1; D perhaps matches TRBD1 (6 bases). CDR1 is MGHDK and CDR2 is SYGVNS in the germline V gene. V gave up 3 bases and J gave up 1 base, with 9 bases separating them. The CDR3 is made up of 14 amino acids. The CDR3 DNA follows: TGTGCCAGCAGTGACCTCAGGGGGAACACTGAAGCTTTCTTT. The encoded protein is CASSDLRGNTEAFF.

The chain uses TRBV6-6 and TRBJ2-1; TRBD2 matches 7 bases. V was pared by 6 bases and J by 10 bases, with 3 bases of the junction left unmatched. The CDR3 runs 11 residues. Germline-derived CDR1 and CDR2 are MNHNY and SVGAGI (reference sequence). The CDR3 loop is CASRDGGEQFF. CDR3 nucleotides: TGTGCCAGCAGGGACGGGGGGGAGCAGTTCTTC.

The chain links TRBV6-6 to TRBJ1-2; 7 bases line up with TRBD1. Germline CDR1 is MNHNY and CDR2 is SVGAGI (reference sequence). J lost 7 bases, V lost 4 bases, and 6 bases had no gene match. The CDR3 covers 13 residues. CDR3 DNA: TGTGCCAGCAGTTTAGACAGGGTAACTGGCTACACCTTC. It encodes CASSLDRVTGYTF.

This clone was counted only a few times. V is TRBV6-5 and J is TRBJ1-2, with a possible D match to TRBD1 (5 bases). From germline, CDR1 is MNHEY and CDR2 SVGAGI. V was clipped by 1 base and J by 5 bases, with 14 bases between them. The CDR3 runs 15 residues. As DNA, the CDR3 is TGTGCCAGCAGTTACTTCCATGGGGGTTTATATGGCTACACCTTC. Its translation: CASSYFHGGLYGYTF.

The rearrangement joins TRBV5-1 to TRBJ2-6; 8 nucleotides align to TRBD2. The V segment lost 0 bases and the J segment 0 bases; nucleotides outside the gene matches: 5. The V gene's germline CDR1 is SGHRS and CDR2 YFSETQ. The CDR3 has 18 residues. The CDR3 protein is CASSLVGGGLSGANVLTF. The CDR3 DNA reads as TGCGCCAGCAGCTTGGTTGGCGGGGGGCTCTCTGGGGCCAACGTCCTGACTTTC.